The 11 T cell receptor beta chains below come from one sample, sequenced in a study of blood T cells in healthy people across ages (dated by TCRdb to 2015 to 2017). Receptors were amplified or captured by 5' RACE. Instrument on record: Illumina HiSeq 2500. A second PCR of about 6 to 12 cycles was run with a J-beta primer mix and a sample-barcoded 5' primer. The raw public reads went through TCRdb reprocessing: fastp at Q25, MiXCR clone calling, in-frame beta chains kept. Records with the same CDR3 protein are collapsed into one entry carrying the most frequent genes and DNA. Recorded for this sample are roughly 680,000 distinct CDR3 sequences; more than 20% of them occurred a single time. About 3.6% of the sample rests with the top ten. Sequencing was done on a sample of blood. The source of these receptors is a man aged 65 to 79 in good health.

This clonotype has just a few counts. The chain employs TRBV14 and TRBJ2-1; TRBD2 might be the D (6 bases). Germline CDR1 SGHDN, CDR2 FVKESK. Trimming removed 5 bases from V and 5 bases from J, with 16 bases in between. This CDR3 region has 15 residues. The CDR3 sequence: CASSAVFGSNNEQFF. The CDR3 nucleotides read TGTGCCAGCAGCGCAGTGTTCGGGAGCAACAATGAGCAGTTCTTC.

This chain connects TRBV20-1 to TRBJ1-2; D possibly corresponds to TRBD1 (5 bases). CDR3 length: 13 amino acids. Looked up from germline, CDR1 is DFQATT and CDR2 is SNEGSKA (reference sequence). Deletions cut 3 bases from V and 2 bases from J, with 10 bases between. In DNA, the CDR3 is TGCAGTGCTAGCGCCACAGGAAACTATGGCTACACCTTC. Translation: CSASATGNYGYTF.

The chain is built from TRBV7-2 and TRBJ2-7; no definite D call. The CDR3 covers 10 residues. V lost 7 bases and J lost 7, with 8 bases in between. Per germline, CDR1 SGHTA and CDR2 FQGNSA. The CDR3 nucleotides are TGTGCCAGCAACTATTCAGAGCAGTACTTC. This encodes CASNYSEQYF.

The chain has TRBV7-3 and TRBJ2-5, with 8 positions matching TRBD2. Germline loops: CDR1 SGHTA, CDR2 FQGTGA. V lost 1 base, J lost 1 base, and 2 bases stayed unmatched. The CDR3 sequence is 15 residues long. DNA for the CDR3: TGTGCCAGCAGCTTAAAACGGGGGGGCCAAGAGACCCAGTACTTC. This codes for CASSLKRGGQETQYF.

Many counts were recorded for this clonotype. The chain couples TRBV5-1 to TRBJ2-1; TRBD1 agrees at 10 bases. The CDR3 spans 17 residues. Germline V lookup: CDR1 SGHRS, CDR2 YFSETQ. The J segment lost 1 base and the V segment lost 1 base, leaving 5 bases of the junction unmatched. CDR3 protein: CASSLFGTGVSYNEQFF. CDR3 coding DNA: TGCGCCAGCAGCTTGTTTGGGACAGGGGTTTCCTACAATGAGCAGTTCTTC. The entire variable domain, with the rest obtained from reference TRBV5-1 and TRBJ2-1, is as follows: KAGVTQTPRYLIKTRGQQVTLSCSPISGHRSVSWYQQTPGQGLQFLFEYFSETQRNKGNFPGRFSGRQFSNSRSEMNVSTLELGDSALYLCASSLFGTGVSYNEQFFGPGTRLTVL.

This clonotype was observed at least ten times. This chain connects TRBV9 to TRBJ2-2, with a tentative D call TRBD2 (5 bases). From germline, CDR1 is SGDLS and CDR2 YYNGEE. Deletions cut 2 bases from V and 2 bases from J, with 7 bases between. CDR3 length equals 14 residues. CDR3 sequence: CASSVGLNTGELFF. The CDR3, as DNA: TGTGCCAGCAGCGTCGGACTCAACACCGGGGAGCTGTTTTTT.

The chain is built from TRBV28 and TRBJ2-4; D remains unclear. Trimming shortened V by 4 bases and J by 0 bases, and 7 bases separated the two germline ends. This CDR3 has 14 residues. The germline V gene has CDR1 MDHEN and CDR2 SYDVKM. The CDR3 region has the DNA TGTGCCAGCAGTTCCTCTATAGCCAAAAACATTCAGTACTTC. It specifies CASSSSIAKNIQYF.

In its sample, this clonotype was seen a few times. The chain recombines TRBV2 with TRBJ2-7; 8 bases are shared with TRBD2. Germline CDR1 and CDR2: SNHLY and FYNNEI. The CDR3 is 13 residues long. Trimming took 4 bases from V and 5 from J; bases not matched to a gene: 4. CDR3 coding DNA: TGTGCCAGCAGTGTCGGGAGGGACCACGAGCAGTACTTC. As protein: CASSVGRDHEQYF.

This clonotype was counted only a few times. This rearrangement joins TRBV29-1 to TRBJ2-2; D is uncertain. This CDR3 is 11 amino acids long. Trimming stripped 7 bases from V and 1 base from J, with 4 bases between. Germline CDR1 is SQVTM and CDR2 is ANQGSEA. The CDR3 spells CSAWNTGELFF. The CDR3 nucleotides are TGCAGCGCCTGGAACACCGGGGAGCTGTTTTTT.

CDR3 nucleotides: TGTGCCAGCAGTCAACCGGGACAAGCCTACGAGCAGTACTTC. Protein: CASSQPGQAYEQYF. The J gene is TRBJ2-7, the V gene TRBV12-3 or TRBV12-4, with D tentatively TRBD1 (6 bases). V was clipped by 5 bases and J by 2 bases, with 13 bases between them. The CDR3 is made up of 14 amino acids.

V usage is TRBV29-1 and J usage is TRBJ1-4; 7 bases match TRBD1. Germline loops: CDR1 SQVTM, CDR2 ANQGSEA. The CDR3 has 12 amino acids. The junction had 3 bases not matched to a gene; V was cut back by 6 bases and J by 5 bases. The CDR3 here is CSVGQSNEKLFF. CDR3 coding DNA: TGCAGCGTGGGACAGTCGAATGAAAAACTGTTTTTT.